This T cell receptor beta chain originates from a study of blood T cell repertoires in COVID-19. Between the trimmed V and J ends, which lost 2 bases and 4 bases, there was a span of 12 bases. The CDR3 contains 14 residues. CDR1 LGHNT and CDR2 FRNRAP come from the germline V gene. Assay: immunoSEQ multiplex PCR; the TCRdb copy retains only in-frame clones and omits some. The sample has about 380,000 clones; more than 75% are singletons. V and J are TRBV12-5 and TRBJ2-7, with D maybe TRBD2 (5 bases). The clonotype comes from a woman aged 18-29 years who had recovered from COVID-19. The specimen sequenced was PBMCs or T cells enriched from blood (not recorded which). CDR3 sequence (DNA): TGTGCTAGTGGTTTGATGCTAAGAGGGTACGAGCAGTACTTC. Amino acids: CASGLMLRGYEQYF.